Below are 32 T cell receptor beta chains sequenced from a single sample in a study of cytomegalovirus exposure and HLA in healthy donors. A multiplex PCR was run with 60 Vbeta primers and 13 Jbeta primers. Method: immunoSEQ multiplex PCR; TCRdb's copy keeps in-frame clones and lacks some. Of some 200,000 clones listed, 75% to 85% are singletons. The sample consisted of PBMCs. These receptors were obtained from a girl under 18 in good health and CMV-seronegative.

The chain joins TRBV28 to TRBJ2-7, with 10 positions matching TRBD2. The junction had 8 bases not matched to a gene; V was cut back by 5 bases and J by 1 base. Germline loops: CDR1 MDHEN, CDR2 SYDVKM. The CDR3 consists of 16 residues. CDR3 loop: CASSGPSGRGSYEQYF. CDR3 nucleotide sequence: TGTGCCAGCAGTGGGCCTAGCGGGAGAGGGTCCTACGAGCAGTACTTC.

This chain uses TRBV7-9 with TRBJ2-3; D remains ambiguous. Germline lookup yields CDR1 SEHNR and CDR2 FQNEAQ (reference sequence). This CDR3 has 13 amino acids. V dropped 5 bases and J dropped 2 bases, with 8 bases sitting between them. CDR3 sequence: CASSPQNTDTQYF. DNA of the CDR3: TGTGCCAGCAGCCCCCAGAACACAGATACGCAGTATTTT.

The chain joins TRBV10-3 to TRBJ2-5; 8 bases line up with TRBD1. V trimming: 10 bases; J trimming: 5 bases; junction bases outside the gene matches: 3. Germline CDR1 reads ENHRY; CDR2 reads SYGVKD. The length of the CDR3 is 11 residues. CDR3 residues: CATGGGETQYF. The CDR3 bases are TGTGCCACAGGGGGCGGGGAGACCCAGTACTTC.

The chain employs TRBV28 and TRBJ2-6; 7 nucleotides align to TRBD2. Germline V gives CDR1 MDHEN, CDR2 SYDVKM. Losses at the gene ends were 3 bases for V and 0 bases for J; bases not matched to a gene: 2. CDR3 length equals 16 residues. Here the CDR3 DNA reads TGTGCCAGCAGTTTGGGAGGGTTCTCTGGGGCCAACGTCCTGACTTTC. It specifies CASSLGGFSGANVLTF.

The V call is TRBV5-4, the J call TRBJ1-4; TRBD1 agrees at 12 bases. In germline, CDR1 is SGHNT, CDR2 YYREEE (reference sequence). V shed 3 bases and J 7 bases; nucleotides not matched to a gene: 10. The length of the CDR3 is 17 residues. CDR3 region: CASSSPGTGGFGEKLFF. CDR3 coding DNA: TGTGCCAGCAGCTCCCCAGGGACAGGGGGCTTCGGTGAAAAACTGTTTTTT.

The chain uses TRBV19 and TRBJ1-2, with TRBD1 matching over 7 bases. Germline V gene data show CDR1 as LNHDA and CDR2 as SQIVND (reference sequence). The CDR3 runs to 15 residues. Losses at the gene ends were 4 bases for V and 5 bases for J; bases not matched to a gene: 10. The CDR3 is CASSTTGTDGYGYTF. Written as DNA, the CDR3 is TGTGCCAGTAGTACGACAGGGACGGATGGTTATGGCTACACCTTC. The full variable domain, its missing parts supplied by reference TRBV19 and TRBJ1-2, is DGGITQSPKYLFRKEGQNVTLSCEQNLNHDAMYWYRQDPGQGLRLIYYSQIVNDFQKGDIAEGYSVSREKKESFPLTVTSAQKNPTAFYLCASSTTGTDGYGYTFGSGTRLTVV.

As concerns this clone: No conserved phenylalanine or tryptophan ends this CDR3, so it is likely a read error. No DNA is shown, since the ends of the CDR3 on it are uncertain; the CDR3 is the one TCRdb lists. The chain combines TRBV7-9 with TRBJ1-2; TRBD1, as called in the table, went unchecked against the DNA. The CDR3 has 10 residues if both end residues are counted. Germline V gene sequence: CDR1 SEHNR, CDR2 FQNEAQ (reference sequence). CDR3 sequence reads: CASSLLGDTL.

Concerning this clone: The same CDR3 can be traced to other DNA sequences in this sample. CDR3 residues: CASSPTYNEQFF. CDR3 bases: TGTGCCAGCAGCCCGACTTACAATGAGCAGTTCTTC. The chain combines TRBV27 with TRBJ2-1; D gene unclear. Germline V gene lookup returns CDR1 MNHEY and CDR2 SMNVEV (reference sequence). The CDR3 has 12 amino acids. V dropped 6 bases and J dropped 4 bases, with 7 bases sitting between them.

The chain employs TRBV5-6 and TRBJ2-7; TRBD2 agrees at 9 bases. Unmatched junction bases numbered 7, after V lost 4 bases and J lost 2 bases. Per the germline V gene, CDR1 is SGHDT and CDR2 is YYEEEE. The CDR3 totals 15 residues. CDR3 nucleotides: TGTGCCAGCAGCCACGGGGCTAGCGGGACCTACGAGCAGTACTTC. It specifies CASSHGASGTYEQYF. Combining the CDR3 with reference TRBV5-6 and TRBJ2-7 gives the whole variable domain DAGVTQSPTHLIKTRGQQVTLRCSPKSGHDTVSWYQQALGQGPQFIFQYYEEEERQRGNFPDRFSGHQFPNYSSELNVNALLLGDSALYLCASSHGASGTYEQYFGPGTRLTVT.

This chain joins TRBV27 and TRBJ2-7; the D gene is possibly TRBD1 (6 bases). This CDR3 spans 14 amino acids. V lost 6 bases to trimming and J lost 5 bases, with 17 bases between them. CDR1 MNHEY and CDR2 SMNVEV come from the germline V gene (reference sequence). The DNA for the CDR3 is TGTGCCAGCAGAACATTGGGGACATTCAACGAGCAGTACTTC. Translation gives CASRTLGTFNEQYF.

This chain joins TRBV7-9 and TRBJ1-1; 10 nucleotides line up with TRBD1. The V segment lost 6 bases and the J segment 2 bases; nucleotides outside the gene matches: 3. Looked up from germline, CDR1 is SEHNR and CDR2 is FQNEAQ (reference sequence). The CDR3 covers 14 residues. CDR3 loop: CASRGQGVNTEAFF. CDR3 nucleotide sequence: TGTGCCAGCAGAGGACAGGGGGTCAACACTGAAGCTTTCTTT.

This chain joins TRBV28 and TRBJ1-4; 7 nucleotides agree with TRBD1. The trim removed 0 bases at V and 5 bases at J, leaving 3 bases unmatched. CDR3 length: 15 amino acids. The germline CDR1 and CDR2 sequences are MDHEN and SYDVKM. The CDR3: CASSLWRDSNEKLFF. The CDR3 coding sequence is TGTGCCAGCAGTTTATGGCGGGACAGCAATGAAAAACTGTTTTTT. Together with reference TRBV28 and TRBJ1-4, the CDR3 gives the full variable domain: DVKVTQSSRYLVKRTGEKVFLECVQDMDHENMFWYRQDPGLGLRLIYFSYDVKMKEKGDIPEGYSVSREKKERFSLILESASTNQTSMYLCASSLWRDSNEKLFFGSGTQLSVL.

V gene TRBV13 combines with J gene TRBJ2-7, with a weak D call TRBD1 (5 bases). V was pared by 2 bases and J by 1 base, with 9 bases between. The CDR3 runs to 14 residues. The germline CDR1 and CDR2 sequences are PRHDT and FYEKMQ (reference sequence). CDR3 nucleotide sequence: TGTGCCAGCAGCTTATACAGGTTGTCCTACGAGCAGTACTTC. Translated, it gives CASSLYRLSYEQYF.

The V and J genes are TRBV28 and TRBJ2-3; D might be TRBD1 (6 bases). The CDR3 length is 12 residues. CDR1 MDHEN and CDR2 SYDVKM come from the germline V gene. V shed 5 bases and J shed 12 bases, with 15 bases lying between them. The CDR3 is CASSIGQRRQYF. CDR3 nucleotides: TGTGCCAGCAGTATAGGACAGAGGAGACAGTATTTT.

V usage is TRBV6-5 and J usage is TRBJ2-5; TRBD2 matches 10 bases. The CDR3 sequence is 16 residues long. CDR1 and CDR2 (germline): MNHEY, SVGAGI. J gave up 5 bases and V 1 base, and 7 bases lay outside the gene matches. CDR3 in DNA: TGTGCCAGCAGTTACTTTGTTAGCGGGGGGTTCGAGACCCAGTACTTC. This codes for CASSYFVSGGFETQYF.

The chain uses TRBV7-8 and TRBJ2-3; 11 nucleotides align to TRBD2. CDR3 length: 17 amino acids. The trim removed 5 bases at V and 8 bases at J, leaving 15 bases unmatched. Germline CDR1 reads SGHVS; CDR2 reads FQNEAQ. In DNA, the CDR3 is TGTGCCAGCAGCGCTAGGTCCCGACTAGCGGGGCGAGGTACGCAGTATTTT. This codes for CASSARSRLAGRGTQYF.

CDR3 loop: CASSQESGGEAQYF. CDR3 coding DNA: TGTGCCAGCAGCCAAGAGTCGGGGGGGGAGGCCCAGTACTTC. The J gene is TRBJ2-5, the V gene TRBV4-2, with 8 bases matching TRBD2. Trimming removed 0 bases from V and 9 bases from J; junction bases left unmatched: 6. The CDR3 totals 14 residues. Germline-derived CDR1 and CDR2 are LGHNA and YNFKEQ.

The V call is TRBV28, the J call TRBJ1-5; perhaps TRBD1 as D (5 bases). CDR1 is MDHEN, CDR2 SYDVKM, per germline. This CDR3 is 17 amino acids long. V was pared by 7 bases and J by 0 bases, with 19 bases between. The CDR3 DNA follows: TGTGCCAGCATTCCGACTGCGGGGGACCTTAGCAATCAGCCCCAGCATTTT. Protein product: CASIPTAGDLSNQPQHF. The full variable domain, its missing parts supplied by reference TRBV28 and TRBJ1-5, is DVKVTQSSRYLVKRTGEKVFLECVQDMDHENMFWYRQDPGLGLRLIYFSYDVKMKEKGDIPEGYSVSREKKERFSLILESASTNQTSMYLCASIPTAGDLSNQPQHFGDGTRLSIL.

V gene TRBV5-5 combines with J gene TRBJ2-6; D remains ambiguous. Germline V lookup: CDR1 SGHKS, CDR2 YYEKEE (reference sequence). V lost 0 bases, J lost 6 bases, and 7 bases lay in between. This CDR3 has 14 amino acids. In DNA form, the CDR3 reads TGTGCCAGCAGCTTGGGGCCCGAGGCCAACGTCCTGACTTTC. It encodes CASSLGPEANVLTF.

This chain joins TRBV5-1 and TRBJ1-1, with D hard to call. Germline loops: CDR1 SGHRS, CDR2 YFSETQ. The germline V and J ends were trimmed by 4 bases and 5 bases, with 9 bases remaining between them. CDR3 length: 12 residues. The CDR3 spells CASSHSGTEAFF. The CDR3, as DNA: TGCGCCAGCAGCCATTCGGGTACTGAAGCTTTCTTT.

About this clone: In this CDR3 the conserved last residue, phenylalanine or tryptophan, is missing, so a read error is likely. The J gene is TRBJ1-1, the V gene TRBV25-1; TRBD1 might be the D (5 bases). The CDR3 spans 12 residues. Trimming removed 3 bases from V and 8 bases from J, with 10 bases in between. CDR1 is MGHDK, CDR2 SYGVNS, per germline. CDR3 amino acids: CASSEVGLEAFL. For the CDR3, the DNA is TGTGCCAGCAGTGAGGTGGGGCTAGAAGCTTTCCTT.

This rearrangement joins TRBV7-9 to TRBJ1-4; TRBD1 aligns across 8 bases. CDR1 is SEHNR and CDR2 is FQNEAQ in the germline V gene (reference sequence). The J segment lost 4 bases and the V segment lost 6 bases, leaving 4 bases of the junction unmatched. The CDR3 has 14 residues. The CDR3 DNA sequence: TGTGCCAGCAGGCAGGGACAGGTTAATGAAAAACTGTTTTTT. It yields the protein CASRQGQVNEKLFF.

The gene calls are TRBV27 and TRBJ1-2; TRBD1 agrees at 8 bases. V shed 4 bases, J shed 3 bases, and the junction held 4 bases outside the gene matches. In germline, CDR1 is MNHEY, CDR2 SMNVEV (reference sequence). CDR3 size: 14 residues. CDR3 DNA sequence: TGTGCCAGCAGTTCAGGGGGCGCCGACTATGGCTACACCTTC. Protein sequence: CASSSGGADYGYTF.

The chain has TRBV7-2 and TRBJ1-5; no reliable D call. The CDR3 contains 16 residues. Trimming took off 5 bases at V and 2 bases at J, with 16 bases between the two ends. Germline values: CDR1 SGHTA, CDR2 FQGNSA. In DNA, the CDR3 is TGTGCCAGCAGCCCAAAGACCCAGGAGGGCAATCAGCCCCAGCATTTT. Translated, it gives CASSPKTQEGNQPQHF.

The chain carries TRBV7-9 and TRBJ2-5, with D maybe TRBD2 (6 bases). With 4 bases removed from V and 5 bases from J, the gap between germline ends came to 20 bases. Per germline, CDR1 SEHNR and CDR2 FQNEAQ (reference sequence). The CDR3 is 16 residues long. CDR3: CASSSLWRGLIETQYF. CDR3 DNA sequence: TGTGCCAGCAGCTCCCTCTGGAGGGGATTAATCGAGACCCAGTACTTC.

The chain combines TRBV30 with TRBJ2-2; the match to TRBD1 covers 10 bases. The CDR3 is made up of 15 amino acids. V was pared by 3 bases and J by 6 bases, with 7 bases of the junction left unmatched. CDR1 GTSNPN and CDR2 SVGIG come from the germline V gene (reference sequence). The CDR3 sequence is CAWSDRGRRPGELFF. The CDR3 DNA reads TGTGCCTGGAGCGACAGGGGGCGCCGGCCCGGGGAGCTGTTTTTT.

The chain links TRBV7-3 to TRBJ2-5; the D gene is possibly TRBD1 (5 bases). The V gene's germline CDR1 is SGHTA and CDR2 FQGTGA. The ends were cut back, 1 base at V and 4 bases at J, with 13 bases in the middle. This CDR3 spans 15 amino acids. CDR3 in amino acids: CASSLSPQGRETQYF. CDR3 in DNA: TGTGCCAGCAGCTTAAGTCCCCAGGGAAGAGAGACCCAGTACTTC.

The sample holds one count of this clone. The chain couples TRBV14 to TRBJ1-6; no clear D gene. Germline V CDR1 and CDR2: SGHDN, FVKESK. Trimming stripped 0 bases from V and 7 bases from J, with 16 bases between. This CDR3 is 17 amino acids long. CDR3 in amino acids: CASSQDTGSRLNSPLHF. CDR3 nucleotides: TGTGCCAGCAGCCAAGATACGGGGAGTAGGTTGAATTCACCCCTCCACTTT.

The V call is TRBV6-6, the J call TRBJ1-6, with unresolved D. This CDR3 is built from 14 residues. CDR1 is MNHNY, CDR2 SVGAGI, per germline (reference sequence). Trimming took off 3 bases at V and 5 bases at J, with 8 bases between the two ends. The CDR3 loop reads CASSYVSDNSPLHF. CDR3 in DNA: TGTGCCAGCAGTTATGTCTCAGATAATTCACCCCTCCACTTT.

The genes are TRBV10-1 and TRBJ2-7; 7 bases are a match to TRBD1. CDR3 size: 14 residues. Germline assignment: CDR1 WNHNN and CDR2 SYGVQD (reference sequence). After removal of 2 bases from V and 1 base from J, the junction contained 2 bases not matched to a gene. This CDR3 is CASSETGQSYEQYF. DNA of the CDR3: TGCGCCAGCAGTGAGACGGGACAGTCCTACGAGCAGTACTTC.

V usage is TRBV30 and J usage is TRBJ1-1, with TRBD1 as a possible D gene (5 bases). This CDR3 is built from 12 residues. CDR1 GTSNPN and CDR2 SVGIG come from the germline V gene (reference sequence). Trimming took 3 bases from V and 0 from J, leaving 5 bases between them. The CDR3 here is CAWRQVNTEAFF. In nucleotides, the CDR3 is TGTGCCTGGAGACAGGTGAACACTGAAGCTTTCTTT. Based on the CDR3 plus reference TRBV30 and TRBJ1-1, the full variable domain is SQTIHQWPATLVQPVGSPLSLECTVEGTSNPNLYWYRQAAGRGLQLLFYSVGIGQISSEVPQNLSASRPQDRQFILSSKKLLLSDSGFYLCAWRQVNTEAFFGQGTRLTVV.

The count of this clone is one. V gene TRBV28 combines with J gene TRBJ2-1, with D perhaps TRBD1 (6 bases). The CDR3 is 20 amino acids. Trimming removed 3 bases at V and 4 bases at J, with 28 bases between. Germline assignment: CDR1 MDHEN and CDR2 SYDVKM. CDR3 region: CASSFNHPRAAWTAYNEQFF. The CDR3 coding sequence is TGTGCCAGCAGTTTTAATCACCCCCGGGCTGCTTGGACAGCTTACAATGAGCAGTTCTTC.